Listed below are T cell receptor beta chains from one sample, sequenced in a study of T cell changes during pregnancy in multiple sclerosis. This table comes from immunoSEQ multiplex PCR, and its TCRdb copy is limited to in-frame clones, with some not included. Of some 47,000 clones in the sample, about 95% are singletons; the top ten hold roughly 0.8%. The sequencing here drew on peripheral blood, taken in the second trimester of pregnancy. These receptors came from a female donor with multiple sclerosis, enrolled in a pregnancy study. CDR3s include the opening cysteine and the closing phenylalanine or tryptophan. D genes are given only for firm matches. Clone size is shown for a subset of rows, as once, few, many or a class of expanded clone.

cdr3_nt: TGTGCCAGCTCAACCGCCAGGGAGACCCAGTACTTC
cdr3_aa: CASSTARETQYF
v_call: TRBV18
d_call: NA
j_call: TRBJ2-5
clone_size: NA

cdr3_nt: TGTGCCAGCAGCGCACTTCAGGGTATCGGGGAGCTGTTTTTT
cdr3_aa: CASSALQGIGELFF
v_call: TRBV9
d_call: NA
j_call: TRBJ2-2
clone_size: once

cdr3_nt: TGCAGCGTTGATGGCCAGTTGAACACCGGGGAGCTGTTTTTT
cdr3_aa: CSVDGQLNTGELFF
v_call: TRBV29-1
d_call: NA
j_call: TRBJ2-2
clone_size: NA

cdr3_nt: TGTGCCCGATTGAAGACAGGGAGGAACTCACCGCAGCCCCAGCATTTT
cdr3_aa: CARLKTGRNSPQPQHF
v_call: TRBV21-1
d_call: NA
j_call: TRBJ1-5
clone_size: once

cdr3_nt: TGTGCCAGCAGCTTCAAAGGAGAGGGGGGGTCCCCCTACGAGCAGTACTTC
cdr3_aa: CASSFKGEGGSPYEQYF
v_call: TRBV7-9
d_call: NA
j_call: TRBJ2-7
clone_size: NA

cdr3_nt: TGTGCCAGCAGTTACCCCATTGCTAACTATGGCTACACCTTC
cdr3_aa: CASSYPIANYGYTF
v_call: TRBV6-6
d_call: NA
j_call: TRBJ1-2
clone_size: once

cdr3_nt: TGCGCCAGCAGCTTGCGCGAGAGCTCGGGTGGCTACACCTTC
cdr3_aa: CASSLRESSGGYTF
v_call: TRBV5-1
d_call: NA
j_call: TRBJ1-2
clone_size: NA

cdr3_nt: TGTGCCAGCAGCACAGGGGTTGTCGCTTTCTTT
cdr3_aa: CASSTGVVAFF
v_call: TRBV2
d_call: TRBD1
j_call: TRBJ1-1
clone_size: NA

cdr3_nt: TGTGCCAGCAGCGTAGCCTCCGGCGTGGGAGTTGACTACAATGAGCAGTTCTTC
cdr3_aa: CASSVASGVGVDYNEQFF
v_call: TRBV9
d_call: NA
j_call: TRBJ2-1
clone_size: NA

cdr3_nt: TGTGCCAGCAGCCCCTACCAAACCCTAGCGGGAAACAATGAGCAGTTCTTC
cdr3_aa: CASSPYQTLAGNNEQFF
v_call: TRBV11-2
d_call: TRBD2
j_call: TRBJ2-1
clone_size: NA

cdr3_nt: TGTGCCAGCAGCTTAGAGGCCCTGGGGGGGGCCTACGAGCAGTACTTC
cdr3_aa: CASSLEALGGAYEQYF
v_call: TRBV7-8
d_call: TRBD2
j_call: TRBJ2-7
clone_size: NA

cdr3_nt: TGCGCCAGCAGTGAGGGGACAGGGGCCCCTCCGGCTGAAGCTTTCTTT
cdr3_aa: CASSEGTGAPPAEAFF
v_call: TRBV10-1
d_call: TRBD1
j_call: TRBJ1-1
clone_size: NA

cdr3_nt: TGTGCCAGTAGTCTGACAGGGGCGGGTCAGCCCCAGCATTTT
cdr3_aa: CASSLTGAGQPQHF
v_call: TRBV19
d_call: TRBD1
j_call: TRBJ1-5
clone_size: NA

cdr3_nt: TGTGCCTCCAACCCAGGACACATAAATCAGCCCCAGCATTTT
cdr3_aa: CASNPGHINQPQHF
v_call: TRBV19
d_call: NA
j_call: TRBJ1-5
clone_size: NA

cdr3_nt: TGTGCCAGCAGTACTAAACAGAACACTGAAGCTTTCTTT
cdr3_aa: CASSTKQNTEAFF
v_call: TRBV2
d_call: NA
j_call: TRBJ1-1
clone_size: NA

cdr3_nt: TGTGCCAGTAGTATATTCGGCCGTCGAGGTTTGCATGAGCAGTTCTTC
cdr3_aa: CASSIFGRRGLHEQFF
v_call: TRBV19
d_call: NA
j_call: TRBJ2-1
clone_size: NA

cdr3_nt: TGTGCCAGCAGGGTTCGACAGTCACCGACTCAGTTCTTC
cdr3_aa: CASRVRQSPTQFF
v_call: TRBV7-9
d_call: NA
j_call: TRBJ2-1
clone_size: NA

cdr3_nt: TGTGCCAGCAGCTTAGCTGGCGGGACTAGTAACACCGGGGAGCTGTTTTTT
cdr3_aa: CASSLAGGTSNTGELFF
v_call: TRBV7-8
d_call: TRBD2
j_call: TRBJ2-2
clone_size: once

cdr3_nt: TGCGCCAGCAGCTTCGGAGTGCGGGAGGGCGGCGAGCAGTACTTC
cdr3_aa: CASSFGVREGGEQYF
v_call: TRBV5-1
d_call: TRBD2
j_call: TRBJ2-7
clone_size: NA